Listed here are 25 T cell receptor beta chains from one sample, sequenced in a study of response to subunit inactivated influenza vaccine. TCRdb ran MiXCR on the RT-PCR reads and lists one entry per CDR3 protein. This table holds 540,000 or so distinct CDR3 sequences, 13% found once. Source: PBMCs from blood, taken roughly 45 days after vaccination. These receptors all come from a man aged 50 or older who received an inactivated influenza vaccine.

The genes are TRBV2 and TRBJ2-5, with D perhaps TRBD1 (6 bases). In germline, CDR1 is SNHLY, CDR2 FYNNEI. Trimming shortened V by 6 bases and J by 0 bases, and 11 bases separated the two germline ends. This CDR3 has 14 residues. The CDR3 protein is CASSRTVYQETQYF. In DNA form, the CDR3 reads TGTGCCAGCAGCCGGACAGTCTACCAAGAGACCCAGTACTTC.

A note on this clonotype: A junction end diverges from the germline sequence, so it may reflect a read error. This chain uses TRBV2 with TRBJ2-5; 11 nucleotides align to TRBD2. Germline-derived CDR1 and CDR2 are SNHLY and FYNNEI. The CDR3 has 18 amino acids. CDR3: CACSFPRQTSGVLETQYF. CDR3 sequence (DNA): TGTGCCTGCAGTTTTCCCCGCCAGACTAGCGGGGTTTTGGAGACCCAGTACTTC.

Only a few counts were recorded for this clonotype. The V and J genes are TRBV10-3 and TRBJ2-4; D ambiguous. The CDR3 is made up of 13 amino acids. The V end lost 11 bases, the J end lost 0 bases, and 11 bases lay between the germline ends. Germline V gene data show CDR1 as ENHRY and CDR2 as SYGVKD. Here the CDR3 DNA reads TGTGCCGTACTGGATACAGCCAAAAACATTCAGTACTTC. Encoded protein: CAVLDTAKNIQYF.

This chain joins TRBV25-1 and TRBJ1-5; D is unclear. Germline loops: CDR1 MGHDK, CDR2 SYGVNS. V was cut by 1 base and J by 6 bases, with 10 bases left in between. This CDR3 has 14 residues. For the CDR3, the DNA is TGTGCCAGCAGTGAATTAGAACAGTCTCAGCCCCAGCATTTT. This sequence encodes CASSELEQSQPQHF.

This clonotype has a handful of counts. The chain recombines TRBV2 with TRBJ2-3; the match to TRBD1 covers 8 bases. This CDR3 spans 15 amino acids. Trimming cost V 6 bases and J 3 bases; bases outside gene matches: 8. Germline V lookup: CDR1 SNHLY, CDR2 FYNNEI. The CDR3 coding sequence is TGTGCCAGCAGCGCAGGGGGCTACAGGACAGATACGCAGTATTTT. The encoded protein is CASSAGGYRTDTQYF.

This sequence joins TRBV7-2 and TRBJ1-4; D is unclear. Deletions cut 2 bases from V and 13 bases from J, with 14 bases between. The CDR3 loop spans 13 amino acids. Germline values: CDR1 SGHTA, CDR2 FQGNSA. The CDR3 here is CASSLRATEGLFF. DNA of the CDR3: TGTGCCAGCAGCTTAAGGGCAACCGAGGGACTGTTTTTT. Complete variable domain (other parts from reference TRBV7-2 and TRBJ1-4): GAGVSQSPSNKVTEKGKDVELRCDPISGHTALYWYRQSLGQGLEFLIYFQGNSAPDKSGLPSDRFSAERTGGSVSTLTIQRTQQEDSAVYLCASSLRATEGLFFGSGTQLSVL.

This clonotype was picked up many times. The chain carries TRBV5-1 and TRBJ2-2; D is unclear. Germline V CDR1 and CDR2: SGHRS, YFSETQ. This CDR3 is 15 amino acids long. Trimming left V 0 bases short and J 3 bases short, with 9 bases between. CDR3: CASSLEGPHTGELFF. The CDR3 DNA follows: TGCGCCAGCAGCTTGGAAGGGCCCCACACCGGGGAGCTGTTTTTT.

The chain recombines TRBV11-2 with TRBJ2-7; D assignment may be TRBD1 or TRBD2 (6 bases each). V was trimmed by 7 bases and J by 0 bases, leaving 19 bases between them. This CDR3 comprises 16 residues. The germline V gene encodes CDR1 SGHAT and CDR2 FQNNGV. The CDR3 is CASTKVGGFGSYEQYF. In DNA form, the CDR3 reads TGTGCCAGCACAAAAGTAGGGGGGTTCGGCTCCTACGAGCAGTACTTC.

This clonotype was counted at least ten times. This sequence joins TRBV12-3 or TRBV12-4 and TRBJ2-3; 16 nucleotides agree with TRBD2. J gave up 7 bases and V 5 bases, and 3 bases lay outside the gene matches. The CDR3 consists of 15 residues. DNA of the CDR3: TGTGCCAGCAGTGTGGGACTAGCGGGGGGGAATACGCAGTATTTT. It encodes CASSVGLAGGNTQYF.

In this sample, this clonotype turned up a few times. The chain couples TRBV5-1 to TRBJ2-1; TRBD1 aligns across 9 bases. The CDR3 extends over 17 amino acids. CDR1 is SGHRS, CDR2 YFSETQ, per germline. J was trimmed by 2 bases and V by 4 bases; bases with no gene match: 10. This chain's CDR3 is CASSTTQGAPAYNEQFF. The CDR3, as DNA: TGCGCCAGCAGCACCACACAGGGGGCGCCGGCCTACAATGAGCAGTTCTTC.

The CDR3: CASSWTGTNSYEQYF. DNA for the CDR3: TGTGCCAGCAGCTGGACCGGGACTAACTCCTACGAGCAGTACTTC. V and J are TRBV5-5 and TRBJ2-7; the match to TRBD2 covers 7 bases. V shed 3 bases, J shed 0 bases, and the junction held 6 bases outside the gene matches. There are 15 residues in the CDR3. CDR1 and CDR2 (germline): SGHKS, YYEKEE (reference sequence).

The V call is TRBV7-2, the J call TRBJ2-5; 9 bases line up with TRBD2. The CDR3 totals 14 residues. The germline gives CDR1 SGHTA, CDR2 FQGNSA. Trimming cost V 5 bases and J 0 bases; bases outside gene matches: 1. CDR3 sequence reads: CASSRTSDQETQYF. The CDR3 DNA follows: TGTGCCAGCAGCCGGACTAGCGACCAAGAGACCCAGTACTTC.

This clonotype was recorded once. The chain combines TRBV21-1 with TRBJ2-7; TRBD1, as called in the table, went unchecked against the DNA. TRBV21-1 is an annotated pseudogene. This CDR3 has 15 residues. CDR3 DNA: TGTGCCAACACGGCGCGGCGGGAGGACTCCTACGAGCAGTACTTC. Residues: CANTARREDSYEQYF.

The chain has TRBV10-1 and TRBJ2-7; TRBD1 might be the D (5 bases). The V gene's germline CDR1 is WNHNN and CDR2 SYGVQD (reference sequence). The V and J ends lost 2 bases and 2 bases respectively, with 10 bases between them. The CDR3 totals 14 residues. The CDR3 DNA sequence: TGCGCCAGCAGTGAGGTGGCAGGGACCTACGAGCAGTACTTC. Its protein product is CASSEVAGTYEQYF.

V is TRBV11-1 and J is TRBJ2-2, with TRBD2 matching over 7 bases. The CDR3 spans 16 residues. Looked up from germline, CDR1 is SGHAT and CDR2 is FQDESV (reference sequence). V gave up 6 bases and J gave up 4 bases; unmatched junction bases: 11. The CDR3 DNA reads TGTGCCAGCAGTTTGTGCGGGAGCCCAGGCACCGGGGAGCTGTTTTTT. Protein product: CASSLCGSPGTGELFF.

The chain couples TRBV3-1 to TRBJ2-1; D not resolved. V gave up 2 bases and J gave up 3 bases, with 11 bases separating them. The germline V gene has CDR1 LGHDT and CDR2 YNNKEL (reference sequence). The CDR3 is made up of 15 amino acids. The DNA for the CDR3 is TGTGCCAGCAGCCAATCTGGTACCTTCTACAATGAGCAGTTCTTC. Protein sequence: CASSQSGTFYNEQFF.

There are a few counts of this clonotype. The chain links TRBV12-3 or TRBV12-4 to TRBJ2-3; D is unresolved. The CDR3 covers 14 residues. V lost 2 bases to trimming and J lost 2 bases, with 8 bases between them. The CDR3 loop reads CASSLYRVTDTQYF. In DNA, the CDR3 is TGTGCCAGCAGTTTATATAGGGTCACAGATACGCAGTATTTT.

The gene calls are TRBV10-2 and TRBJ2-5, with TRBD2 identical over 11 bases. V dropped 4 bases and J dropped 2; count of bases not matched to a gene: 6. Germline V gene lookup returns CDR1 WSHSY and CDR2 SAAADI. The CDR3 extends over 16 amino acids. The CDR3 coding sequence is TGCGCCAGCAGTGCCGCGACTAGCGGGGCACAAGAGACCCAGTACTTC. It translates to CASSAATSGAQETQYF.

The chain uses TRBV5-4 and TRBJ2-7; D possibly corresponds to TRBD2 (5 bases). This CDR3 is built from 14 residues. CDR1 and CDR2 from the germline V gene are SGHNT and YYREEE (reference sequence). Trimming pared 0 bases from V and 2 bases from J, leaving 9 bases between. DNA of the CDR3: TGTGCCAGCAGCTTGGAAGGACTGGCCTACGAGCAGTACTTC. Protein: CASSLEGLAYEQYF. The complete variable domain, with remaining parts taken from reference TRBV5-4 and TRBJ2-7, reads ETGVTQSPTHLIKTRGQQVTLRCSSQSGHNTVSWYQQALGQGPQFIFQYYREEENGRGNFPPRFSGLQFPNYSSELNVNALELDDSALYLCASSLEGLAYEQYFGPGTRLTVT.

This clonotype came up a few times. This chain links TRBV12-3 or TRBV12-4 with TRBJ1-2; TRBD1 might be the D (6 bases). Trimming took 4 bases from V and 2 from J, leaving 14 bases between them. CDR3 size: 15 residues. The CDR3 coding sequence is TGTGCCAGCAGTTACCAAGTTACAGGGAACTATGGCTACACCTTC. It specifies CASSYQVTGNYGYTF.

For this clonotype: A much larger clonotype is one base distant, so this may be a read error. The gene calls are TRBV5-6 and TRBJ2-7; 11 nucleotides match TRBD1. CDR1 and CDR2 (germline): SGHDT, YYEEEE. The length of the CDR3 is 14 residues. V was pared by 5 bases and J by 3 bases, with 4 bases of the junction left unmatched. CDR3 sequence (DNA): TGTGCCAGCAGACCGGGACAGGGGGTCTACGAGCAGTACTTC. This encodes CASRPGQGVYEQYF.

The V and J genes are TRBV13 and TRBJ2-3; D is perhaps TRBD2 (6 bases). The CDR3 is made up of 17 amino acids. V was shortened by 2 bases and J by 0 bases, with 15 bases between the two germline ends. Germline V lookup: CDR1 PRHDT, CDR2 FYEKMQ (reference sequence). CDR3 protein: CASSLTWGVISTDTQYF. The CDR3 bases are TGTGCCAGCAGCTTAACGTGGGGGGTTATTAGCACAGATACGCAGTATTTT. Drawing the rest from reference TRBV13 and TRBJ2-3, the complete variable domain is AAGVIQSPRHLIKEKRETATLKCYPIPRHDTVYWYQQGPGQDPQFLISFYEKMQSDKGSIPDRFSAQQFSDYHSELNMSSLELGDSALYFCASSLTWGVISTDTQYFGPGTRLTVL.

This clonotype was observed at least ten times. V usage is TRBV6-1 and J usage is TRBJ2-4; 7 bases agree with TRBD1. Germline CDR1 MNHNS, CDR2 SASEGT. The CDR3 is made up of 17 amino acids. Trimming cost V 6 bases and J 4 bases; bases outside gene matches: 15. CDR3 in DNA: TGTGCCAGCAGATCAGGATGGACAGGTGACGAGAAAAACATTCAGTACTTC. Residues: CASRSGWTGDEKNIQYF.

In this sample, this clonotype turned up a few times. The chain joins TRBV5-1 to TRBJ1-6; D remains ambiguous. The germline V gene encodes CDR1 SGHRS and CDR2 YFSETQ. This CDR3 has 15 residues. The V end was cut by 2 bases, the J end by 0 bases, with 6 bases between. The CDR3 spells CASSFESSYNSPLHF. CDR3 DNA sequence: TGCGCCAGCAGCTTCGAGAGCTCCTATAATTCACCCCTCCACTTT.

This clonotype was observed a few times. In DNA form, the CDR3 reads TGTGCCAGCAGCCAAGAATGGGGAGTGAAGGACACTGAAGCTTTCTTT. Translating gives CASSQEWGVKDTEAFF. This chain connects TRBV14 to TRBJ1-1; D is undetermined. Germline V gene sequence: CDR1 SGHDN, CDR2 FVKESK. The V gene lost 0 bases and the J gene lost 3 bases, with 14 bases spanning the gap. The length of the CDR3 is 16 residues.